This TCR beta chain was recorded in a study of beta chain features in type 1 diabetes. At the level of the study: The study examined about 100 million sorted cells across all samples. Notes on the study in general: cDNA-based sequencing might over-represent cells highly expressing TCR. Shorter TCRB CDR3s, moderately but significantly so, marked every one of the four CD4+ subsets in Type 1 diabetes patients. For type 1 diabetes patients, VDJ junctions showed fewer insertions and more deletions.

Purities in excess of 98% were seen in all sorted populations. Note on this clone: The antigen is undetermined.

TCRB transcripts that were expressed got sequenced, as all of the isolated RNA had been reverse transcribed. Method: immunoSEQ multiplex PCR; TCRdb's copy keeps in-frame clones and lacks some. Altogether over 300,000 clones are present, around 8.5% being singletons, with the ten largest covering 1%. Sequencing used central memory CD4+ T cells from blood. The clonotype comes from a man aged 25 to 40 with type 1 diabetes.

The CDR3 region is CASSLPQGQGETQYF. CDR3 coding DNA: TGTGCCAGCAGCCTACCCCAAGGACAGGGGGAGACCCAGTACTTC. The chain recombines TRBV28 with TRBJ2-5; TRBD1 matches at 9 bases. Germline trimming cut 6 bases from V and 5 bases from J; bases unmatched to any gene: 10. This CDR3 comprises 15 residues. CDR1 and CDR2 from the germline V gene are MDHEN and SYDVKM.